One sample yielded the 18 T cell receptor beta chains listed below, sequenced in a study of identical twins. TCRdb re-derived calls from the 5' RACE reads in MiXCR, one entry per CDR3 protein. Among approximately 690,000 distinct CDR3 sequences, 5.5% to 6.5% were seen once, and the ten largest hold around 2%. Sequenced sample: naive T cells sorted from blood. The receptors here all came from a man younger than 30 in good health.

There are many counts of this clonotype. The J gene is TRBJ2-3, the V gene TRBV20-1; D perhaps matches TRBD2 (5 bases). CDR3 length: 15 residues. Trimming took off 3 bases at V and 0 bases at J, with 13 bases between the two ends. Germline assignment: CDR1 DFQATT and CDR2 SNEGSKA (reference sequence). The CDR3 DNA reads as TGCAGTGCTAGGTTAATTGGGAGTAGCACAGATACGCAGTATTTT. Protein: CSARLIGSSTDTQYF.

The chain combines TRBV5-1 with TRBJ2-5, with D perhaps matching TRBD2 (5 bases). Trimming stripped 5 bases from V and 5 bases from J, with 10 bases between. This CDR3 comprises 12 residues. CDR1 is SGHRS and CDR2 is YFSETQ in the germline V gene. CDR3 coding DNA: TGCGCCAGCAGATACGGGGTGGAGACCCAGTACTTC. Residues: CASRYGVETQYF. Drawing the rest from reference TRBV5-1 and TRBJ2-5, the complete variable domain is KAGVTQTPRYLIKTRGQQVTLSCSPISGHRSVSWYQQTPGQGLQFLFEYFSETQRNKGNFPGRFSGRQFSNSRSEMNVSTLELGDSALYLCASRYGVETQYFGPGTRLLVL.

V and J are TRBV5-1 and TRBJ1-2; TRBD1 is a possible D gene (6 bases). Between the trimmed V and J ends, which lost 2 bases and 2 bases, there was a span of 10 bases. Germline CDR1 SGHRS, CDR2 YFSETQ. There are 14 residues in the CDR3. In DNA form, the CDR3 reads TGCGCCAGCAGCTTAAAGGACAGAAACTATGGCTACACCTTC. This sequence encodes CASSLKDRNYGYTF.

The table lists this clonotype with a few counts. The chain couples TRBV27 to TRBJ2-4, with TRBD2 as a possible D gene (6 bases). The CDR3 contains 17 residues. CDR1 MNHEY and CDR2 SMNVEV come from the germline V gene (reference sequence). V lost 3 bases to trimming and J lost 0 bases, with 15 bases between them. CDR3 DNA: TGTGCCAGCAGTTTCGGTGGTAGCGGACTAGCCAAAAACATTCAGTACTTC. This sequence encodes CASSFGGSGLAKNIQYF.

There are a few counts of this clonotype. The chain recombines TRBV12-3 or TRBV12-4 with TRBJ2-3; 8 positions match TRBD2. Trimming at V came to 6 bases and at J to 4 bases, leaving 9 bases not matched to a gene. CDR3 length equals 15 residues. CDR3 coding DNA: TGTGCCAGCAGACCGAGCGGGAGCGGTGCAGATACGCAGTATTTT. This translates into CASRPSGSGADTQYF.

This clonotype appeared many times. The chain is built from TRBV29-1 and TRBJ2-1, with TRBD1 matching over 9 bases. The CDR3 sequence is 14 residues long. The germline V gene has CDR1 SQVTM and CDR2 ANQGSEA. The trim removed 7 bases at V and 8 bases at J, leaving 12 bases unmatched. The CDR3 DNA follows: TGCAGCGCCAGTGGGGGACAGGGTTTCGATGAGCAGTTCTTC. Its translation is CSASGGQGFDEQFF.

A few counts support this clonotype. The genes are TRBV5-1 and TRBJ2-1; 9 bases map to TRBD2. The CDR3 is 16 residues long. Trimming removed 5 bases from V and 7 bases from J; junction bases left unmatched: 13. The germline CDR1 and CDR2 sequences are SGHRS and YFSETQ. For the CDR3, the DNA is TGCGCCAGCAGTCTTGGATCCGGGACTAGCTATAATGAGCAGTTCTTC. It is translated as CASSLGSGTSYNEQFF.

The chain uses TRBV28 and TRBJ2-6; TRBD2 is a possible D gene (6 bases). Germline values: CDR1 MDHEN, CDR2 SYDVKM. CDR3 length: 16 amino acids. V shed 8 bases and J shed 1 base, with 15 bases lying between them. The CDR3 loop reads CASAQPGTSGANVLTF. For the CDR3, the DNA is TGTGCCAGCGCCCAGCCGGGGACTTCTGGGGCCAACGTCCTGACTTTC.

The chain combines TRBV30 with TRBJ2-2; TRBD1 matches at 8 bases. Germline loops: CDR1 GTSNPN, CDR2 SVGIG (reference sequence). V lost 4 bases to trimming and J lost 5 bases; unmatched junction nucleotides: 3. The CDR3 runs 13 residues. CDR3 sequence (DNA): TGTGCCTGGACAGGGGGCCTAACCGGGGAGCTGTTTTTT. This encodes CAWTGGLTGELFF.

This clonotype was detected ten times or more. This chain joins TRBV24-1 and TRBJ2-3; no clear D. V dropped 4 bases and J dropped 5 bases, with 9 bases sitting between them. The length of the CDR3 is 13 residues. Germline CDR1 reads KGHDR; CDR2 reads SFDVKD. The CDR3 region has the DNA TGTGCCACCAGTGAGAACACGCAAGATACGCAGTATTTT. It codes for CATSENTQDTQYF.

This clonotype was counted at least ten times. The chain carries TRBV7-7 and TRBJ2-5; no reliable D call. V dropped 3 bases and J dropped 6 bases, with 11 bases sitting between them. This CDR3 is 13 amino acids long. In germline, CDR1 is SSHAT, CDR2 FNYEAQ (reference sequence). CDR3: CASSFGWGQTQYF. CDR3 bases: TGTGCCAGCAGCTTCGGGTGGGGTCAGACCCAGTACTTC.

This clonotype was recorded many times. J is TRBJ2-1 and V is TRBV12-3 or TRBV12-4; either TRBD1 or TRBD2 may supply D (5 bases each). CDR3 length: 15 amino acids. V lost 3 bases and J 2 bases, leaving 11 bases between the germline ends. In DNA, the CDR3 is TGTGCCAGCAGTTTGGGGGAAATAGCCTACAATGAGCAGTTCTTC. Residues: CASSLGEIAYNEQFF.

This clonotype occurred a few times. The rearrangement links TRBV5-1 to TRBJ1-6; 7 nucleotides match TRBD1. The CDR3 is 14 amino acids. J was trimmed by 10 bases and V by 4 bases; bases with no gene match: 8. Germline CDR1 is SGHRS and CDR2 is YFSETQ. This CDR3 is CASSPGQRESPLHF. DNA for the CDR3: TGCGCCAGCAGCCCGGGACAGCGGGAGTCACCCCTCCACTTT.

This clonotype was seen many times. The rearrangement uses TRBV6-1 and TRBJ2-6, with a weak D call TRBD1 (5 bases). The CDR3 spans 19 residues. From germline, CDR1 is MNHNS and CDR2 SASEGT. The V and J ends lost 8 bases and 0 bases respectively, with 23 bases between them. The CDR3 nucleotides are TGTGCCAGCCGGTTTAGGGGCAGTTCACCTAACTCTGGGGCCAACGTCCTGACTTTC. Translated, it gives CASRFRGSSPNSGANVLTF.

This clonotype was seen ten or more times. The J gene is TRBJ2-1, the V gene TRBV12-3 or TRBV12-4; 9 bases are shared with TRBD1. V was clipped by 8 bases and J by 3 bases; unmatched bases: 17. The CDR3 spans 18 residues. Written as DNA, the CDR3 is TGTGCCAGCCTAGGGACAGGGAGGGGCGGGAGTGGCTACAATGAGCAGTTCTTC. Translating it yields CASLGTGRGGSGYNEQFF.

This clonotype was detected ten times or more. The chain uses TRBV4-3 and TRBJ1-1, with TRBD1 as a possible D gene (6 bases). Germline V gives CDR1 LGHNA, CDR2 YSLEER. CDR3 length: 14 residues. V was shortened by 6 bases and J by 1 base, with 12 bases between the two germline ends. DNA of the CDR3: TGCGCCAGCAGACGCTGGACAGAGAACACTGAAGCTTTCTTT. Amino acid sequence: CASRRWTENTEAFF.

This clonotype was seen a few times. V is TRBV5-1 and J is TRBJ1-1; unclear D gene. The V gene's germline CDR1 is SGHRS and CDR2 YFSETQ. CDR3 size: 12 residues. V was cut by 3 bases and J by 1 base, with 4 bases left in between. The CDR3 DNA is TGCGCCAGCAGCTCACAGAACACTGAAGCTTTCTTT. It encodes CASSSQNTEAFF.

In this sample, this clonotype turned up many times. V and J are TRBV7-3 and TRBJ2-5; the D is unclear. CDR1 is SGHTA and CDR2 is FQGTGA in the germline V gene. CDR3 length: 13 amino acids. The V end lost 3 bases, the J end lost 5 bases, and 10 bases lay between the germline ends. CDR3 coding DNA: TGTGCCAGCAGCTTCCAAATGGGGGAGACCCAGTACTTC. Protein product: CASSFQMGETQYF.